Listed here are 29 T cell receptor beta chains from one sample, sequenced in a study of tumor-infiltrating lymphocytes in oesophageal squamous cell carcinoma. TCRdb re-called the PCR reads through MiXCR, storing one row per CDR3 protein. The sample contains 5,500 to 6,500 distinct CDR3 sequences, about 16% of which appear only once. The sequencing sample was made of normal esophageal tissue next to the tumor. The receptors were gathered from a male donor with esophageal squamous cell carcinoma.

This clonotype was recorded many times. The V and J genes are TRBV5-4 and TRBJ2-3; 12 nucleotides agree with TRBD1. The CDR3 consists of 16 residues. CDR1 and CDR2 (germline): SGHNT, YYREEE (reference sequence). After removal of 4 bases from V and 0 bases from J, the junction contained 3 bases not matched to a gene. The CDR3 DNA follows: TGTGCCAGCAGCCCGGGACAGGGGGCGAGCACAGATACGCAGTATTTT. It specifies CASSPGQGASTDTQYF.

There are a few counts of this clonotype. The genes are TRBV10-2 and TRBJ1-5; D gene uncertain. V dropped 1 base and J dropped 9 bases, with 7 bases sitting between them. Germline V gene sequence: CDR1 WSHSY, CDR2 SAAADI. This CDR3 has 12 amino acids. CDR3 bases: TGCGCCAGCAGTGAGTTGGACCGGCCCCAGCATTTT. This gives the protein CASSELDRPQHF.

This clonotype has a handful of counts. The J gene is TRBJ2-3, the V gene TRBV4-2, with TRBD2 matching 9 bases. J was trimmed by 0 bases and V by 7 bases; bases with no gene match: 11. The V gene's germline CDR1 is LGHNA and CDR2 YNFKEQ. This CDR3 has 17 amino acids. In nucleotides, the CDR3 is TGTGCCAGCACCCAGGGGAGCGGGGGGCCTAGCACAGATACGCAGTATTTT. The encoded protein is CASTQGSGGPSTDTQYF.

The table lists this clonotype with a few counts. It is likely a read error, because the conserved phenylalanine at the end of the CDR3 is missing. The DNA is left out, because the CDR3 cannot be placed on it with certainty; the CDR3 is given as TCRdb lists it. The chain's CDR3 is CACLNPGQGTNGYTFGS. V and J are TRBV6-8 and TRBJ2-7; TRBD1, the D gene given by the table, was not confirmed from the DNA. The germline gives CDR1 MNHGY, CDR2 SAAAGT. Ends included, the CDR3 has 17 residues.

There are many counts of this clonotype. The chain recombines TRBV18 with TRBJ2-1, with D possibly matching TRBD1 (6 bases). The CDR3 loop spans 18 amino acids. V was pared by 3 bases and J by 2 bases, with 20 bases between. CDR1 and CDR2 from the germline V gene are KGHSH and LQKENI. The CDR3 region has the DNA TGTGCCAGCTCACCGGGGTTAGGTCGACAGGTAACCTACAATGAGCAGTTCTTC. Translated, it gives CASSPGLGRQVTYNEQFF.

This clonotype is labeled as medium-sized. As DNA, the CDR3 is TGTGCCAGCAGCTTAGGGGACCTGTACACAGATACGCAGTATTTT. Translated, it gives CASSLGDLYTDTQYF. The chain uses TRBV11-3 and TRBJ2-3; D is tentatively TRBD1 or TRBD2 (5 bases each). This CDR3 has 15 residues. Looked up from germline, CDR1 is SGHNT and CDR2 is YENEEA. V was shortened by 1 base and J by 2 bases, with 10 bases between the two germline ends.

This clonotype was observed a handful of times. It may be a read error: a sequence one base away is much more abundant. The chain is built from TRBV14 and TRBJ2-1; D is tentatively TRBD1 or TRBD2 (6 bases each). TRBJ2-7 matches the DNA end more closely, so the J call is doubtful. This CDR3 is 15 amino acids long. Per the germline V gene, CDR1 is SGHDN and CDR2 is FVKESK. The CDR3 nucleotides read TGTGCCAGCAGCCTAAGATGGGGGGCCCACAATGAGCAGTACTTC. Its protein is CASSLRWGAHNEQYF.

This clonotype has ten or more counts. The rearrangement links TRBV12-3 or TRBV12-4 to TRBJ1-6, with a tentative D call TRBD1 (6 bases). The CDR3 contains 15 residues. The V and J ends lost 4 bases and 3 bases respectively, with 10 bases between them. CDR3 in DNA: TGTGCCAGCAGTTCAGGGGAGGGCTATAATTCACCCCTCCACTTT. Translated, it gives CASSSGEGYNSPLHF.

This clonotype was recorded at least ten times. The V call is TRBV27, the J call TRBJ1-2; D uncertain. The V and J ends lost 8 bases and 4 bases respectively, with 11 bases between them. The CDR3 consists of 12 residues. Germline V lookup: CDR1 MNHEY, CDR2 SMNVEV (reference sequence). CDR3 sequence: CASFTAGYGYTF. The CDR3, as DNA: TGTGCCAGCTTCACCGCCGGCTATGGCTACACCTTC.

The table lists this clonotype with a few counts. The chain combines TRBV9 with TRBJ2-1; D gene uncertain. CDR1 SGDLS and CDR2 YYNGEE come from the germline V gene. Trimming removed 2 bases from V and 7 bases from J, with 13 bases in between. The CDR3 is made up of 14 amino acids. The CDR3 bases are TGTGCCAGCAGCGTGGGAATTTCCGGGAATGAGCAGTTCTTC. Amino acids: CASSVGISGNEQFF.

This clonotype was found many times. CDR3 nucleotides: TGCGCCAGCAGCTTGGGACTAGCGGGGGGACTCCGTGAGACCCAGTACTTC. It is translated as CASSLGLAGGLRETQYF. The chain recombines TRBV5-1 with TRBJ2-5, with 13 nucleotides matching TRBD2. With 0 bases clipped from V and 5 bases from J, the junction kept 7 bases outside the gene matches. The germline V gene encodes CDR1 SGHRS and CDR2 YFSETQ. The CDR3 extends over 17 amino acids.

This clonotype has more than one count but fewer than ten. The chain uses TRBV10-3 and TRBJ1-5; D remains unclear. The CDR3 sequence is 13 residues long. Germline CDR1 is ENHRY and CDR2 is SYGVKD. V lost 3 bases and J lost 4, with 7 bases in between. Written as DNA, the CDR3 is TGTGCCATCAGTGATAACGGGAATCAGCCCCAGCATTTT. Protein: CAISDNGNQPQHF.

The gene calls are TRBV2 and TRBJ2-3; a weak D match, TRBD2 (7 bases). Germline lookup yields CDR1 SNHLY and CDR2 FYNNEI. V dropped 2 bases and J dropped 14 bases, with 20 bases sitting between them. The CDR3 is 14 amino acids. CDR3 sequence reads: CASSESGGTGELYF. CDR3 in DNA: TGTGCCAGCAGTGAATCGGGGGGCACCGGGGAGCTGTATTTT. The complete variable domain, with remaining parts taken from reference TRBV2 and TRBJ2-3, reads EPEVTQTPSHQVTQMGQEVILRCVPISNHLYFYWYRQILGQKVEFLVSFYNNEISEKSEIFDDQFSVERPDGSNFTLKIRSTKLEDSAMYFCASSESGGTGELYFGPGTRLTVL.

The table lists this clonotype with many counts. The chain uses TRBV28 and TRBJ2-2, with 10 bases matching TRBD2. The CDR3 contains 16 residues. CDR1 and CDR2 (germline): MDHEN, SYDVKM. The trim removed 4 bases at V and 1 base at J, leaving 3 bases unmatched. The CDR3 here is CASSYPSGGNTGELFF. The DNA for the CDR3 is TGTGCCAGCAGTTACCCTAGCGGGGGGAACACCGGGGAGCTGTTTTTT.

This clonotype was seen ten or more times. The V call is TRBV6-1, the J call TRBJ2-3; D is perhaps TRBD1 (6 bases). V shed 6 bases and J shed 2 bases, with 15 bases lying between them. CDR1 is MNHNS, CDR2 SASEGT, per germline. The CDR3 extends over 15 amino acids. CDR3 protein: CASRDVQGHTDTQYF. The CDR3 region has the DNA TGTGCCAGCAGGGACGTTCAGGGGCACACAGATACGCAGTATTTT.

By share of the sample, this clonotype is medium-sized (0.01 to 0.1%). The gene calls are TRBV7-8 and TRBJ1-1; TRBD1 matches 7 bases. Germline V gene sequence: CDR1 SGHVS, CDR2 FQNEAQ. V lost 4 bases, J lost 5 bases, and 16 bases stayed unmatched. The CDR3 is 17 amino acids. CDR3 bases: TGTGCCAGCAGCTCTCCAGGGGGGGTTACGATGTGGACTGAAGCTTTCTTT. Translated, it gives CASSSPGGVTMWTEAFF.

This clonotype was seen many times. The chain recombines TRBV5-5 with TRBJ2-1; a possible D gene is TRBD1 (5 bases). Near its end, the DNA agrees better with TRBJ2-7, so the J call may be wrong. The CDR3 is 14 amino acids. Per germline, CDR1 SGHKS and CDR2 YYEKEE (reference sequence). Here the CDR3 DNA reads TGTGCCAGCAGCTTGCTCCGACAGACCTACGAGCAGTACTTC. This sequence encodes CASSLLRQTYEQYF.

This clonotype appeared many times. The chain joins TRBV25-1 to TRBJ2-3; D uncertain. This CDR3 contains 15 residues. The V gene lost 3 bases and the J gene lost 3 bases, with 13 bases spanning the gap. The germline gives CDR1 MGHDK, CDR2 SYGVNS. Here the CDR3 reads CASSDLRQETDTQYF. CDR3 coding DNA: TGTGCCAGCAGTGATCTGCGGCAGGAGACAGATACGCAGTATTTT.

In this sample, this clonotype turned up many times. The gene calls are TRBV11-2 and TRBJ2-3, with a weak D call TRBD1 (7 bases). The CDR3 is made up of 19 amino acids. The V end was cut by 1 base, the J end by 1 base, with 21 bases between. In germline, CDR1 is SGHAT, CDR2 FQNNGV. CDR3 amino acids: CASSLGLRTGPGGTDTQYF. The CDR3 nucleotides read TGTGCCAGCAGCTTAGGTCTCCGGACAGGACCGGGGGGCACAGATACGCAGTATTTT.

Within the sample, this clonotype is medium-sized. The chain employs TRBV7-6 and TRBJ2-3; D not certain. This CDR3 region has 12 residues. Germline CDR1 SGHVS, CDR2 FNYEAQ. Trimming shortened V by 5 bases and J by 4 bases, and 7 bases separated the two germline ends. The DNA for the CDR3 is TGTGCCAGCAGCCCCTACTCAGATACGCAGTATTTT. Protein sequence: CASSPYSDTQYF. Variable domain in full (rest from reference TRBV7-6 and TRBJ2-3): GAGVSQSPRYKVTKRGQDVALRCDPISGHVSLYWYRQALGQGPEFLTYFNYEAQQDKSGLPNDRFSAERPEGSISTLTIQRTEQRDSAMYRCASSPYSDTQYFGPGTRLTVL.

This clonotype is medium-sized within its sample. V and J are TRBV7-8 and TRBJ1-6, with TRBD1 matching over 10 bases. After removal of 2 bases from V and 7 bases from J, the junction contained 5 bases not matched to a gene. CDR1 SGHVS and CDR2 FQNEAQ come from the germline V gene. The CDR3 contains 16 residues. The CDR3, as DNA: TGTGCCAGCAGCTTACGAGGGACAGGGGAGAATTCACCCCTCCACTTT. Translating it yields CASSLRGTGENSPLHF.

By sample fraction, this clonotype is medium-sized. This rearrangement joins TRBV6-1 to TRBJ2-3; D gene unclear. CDR1 MNHNS and CDR2 SASEGT come from the germline V gene. There are 12 residues in the CDR3. V was cut by 7 bases and J by 2 bases, with 7 bases left in between. This CDR3 is CASTEDTDTQYF. CDR3 nucleotides: TGTGCCAGCACGGAAGACACAGATACGCAGTATTTT.

This clonotype is judged large. The chain couples TRBV6-6 to TRBJ2-3, with D perhaps being TRBD1 or TRBD2 (5 bases each). CDR1 MNHNY and CDR2 SVGAGI come from the germline V gene (reference sequence). The V end was cut by 2 bases, the J end by 0 bases, with 9 bases between. The CDR3 totals 15 residues. This CDR3 is CASSYTGTSTDTQYF. As DNA, the CDR3 is TGTGCCAGCAGTTACACCGGGACCAGCACAGATACGCAGTATTTT.

This clonotype showed up many times. The rearrangement links TRBV5-4 to TRBJ2-5; no clear D. Germline V gives CDR1 SGHNT, CDR2 YYREEE (reference sequence). The CDR3 is 12 residues long. Trimming cost V 4 bases and J 2 bases, with 6 bases left between them. This CDR3 reads CASSSNQETQYF. CDR3 in DNA: TGTGCCAGCAGCAGTAATCAAGAGACCCAGTACTTC.

To note about this clonotype: Compared with germline, one end of the junction differs, possibly owing to a read error. The chain recombines TRBV19 with TRBJ1-5, with unresolved D. Per germline, CDR1 LNHDA and CDR2 SQIVND (reference sequence). The CDR3 extends over 14 amino acids. CDR3 sequence: CASSTTATNQAQHF. In DNA, the CDR3 is TGTGCCAGTAGTACTACAGCGACAAATCAGGCCCAGCATTTT.

The table lists this clonotype with many counts. The chain carries TRBV6-1 and TRBJ1-2; D gene unclear. The CDR3 totals 12 residues. The germline gives CDR1 MNHNS, CDR2 SASEGT. The V and J ends lost 4 bases and 2 bases respectively, with 5 bases between them. The CDR3 spells CASSGENYGYTF. The CDR3 DNA is TGTGCCAGCAGTGGGGAGAACTATGGCTACACCTTC.

This clonotype occurred once. Likely a read error: the CDR3 ends without its conserved phenylalanine or tryptophan. The DNA is omitted, as the CDR3 cannot be located on it reliably, and the CDR3 follows TCRdb's listing. The chain links TRBV7-6 to TRBJ2-3; TRBD1 is taken as the D call from the table, unchecked against the DNA. The germline CDR1 and CDR2 sequences are SGHVS and FNYEAQ. The CDR3 comprises 18 residues, both ends counted. CDR3 region: CASSLGGTPKAETQYFGP.

This clonotype was seen only a few times. The chain couples TRBV9 to TRBJ2-5; 9 bases agree with TRBD2. Trimming cost V 1 base and J 5 bases; bases outside gene matches: 6. The germline CDR1 and CDR2 sequences are SGDLS and YYNGEE. The CDR3 sequence is 15 residues long. CDR3 amino acids: CASSVLASGVETQYF. CDR3 DNA sequence: TGTGCCAGCAGCGTATTGGCTAGCGGGGTGGAGACCCAGTACTTC.

By sample share, this clonotype is medium-sized. V usage is TRBV11-3 and J usage is TRBJ2-3, with TRBD2 identical over 7 bases. Germline lookup yields CDR1 SGHNT and CDR2 YENEEA. V shed 0 bases and J 1 base; nucleotides not matched to a gene: 1. This CDR3 is built from 15 residues. DNA for the CDR3: TGTGCCAGCAGCTTAGATGCGGGGGGCACAGATACGCAGTATTTT. Amino acids: CASSLDAGGTDTQYF. The variable domain in full, completed from reference TRBV11-3 and TRBJ2-3, reads EAGVVQSPRYKIIEKKQPVAFWCNPISGHNTLYWYLQNLGQGPELLIRYENEEAVDDSQLPKDRFSAERLKGVDSTLKIQPAELGDSAVYLCASSLDAGGTDTQYFGPGTRLTVL.